This TCR beta chain was recorded in a study of cytomegalovirus exposure and HLA in healthy donors. Both 60 Vbeta primers and 13 Jbeta primers went into the PCR. The table came from immunoSEQ multiplex PCR; TCRdb's copy has only in-frame clones and leaves some out. The sample includes some 130,000 clones, 65% to 80% seen only once; the top ten take around 6.3%. Unmatched junction bases numbered 11, after V lost 6 bases and J lost 10 bases. There are 14 residues in the CDR3. The germline gives CDR1 LGHNA, CDR2 YNFKEQ. The chain links TRBV4-2 to TRBJ2-1; 8 bases match TRBD2. The sequence came from a man in his forties or fifties in good health and CMV-seropositive. Sequencing was done on a sample of PBMCs. CDR3 protein: CASSSGSAGDEQFF. The CDR3, as DNA: TGTGCCAGCAGTTCCGGATCAGCGGGAGACGAGCAGTTCTTC.